The clone carrying this T cell receptor (beta chain) was observed a handful of times. As yet, its antigen is unknown. A TCRbeta library incorporating unique molecular identifiers was prepared. MiXCR, run by TCRdb on the PCR reads, gives a single entry per CDR3 protein. The table includes about 900,000 distinct CDR3 sequences, around 30% detected once. The CDR3 is made up of 14 amino acids. Between the trimmed V and J ends, which lost 3 bases and 4 bases, there was a span of 15 bases. CDR1 is SQVTM and CDR2 is ANQGSEA in the germline V gene. This sample stems from a study of T-cell reconstitution after alpha-beta-depleted transplantation in children. Regarding the study as a whole: T-cell numbers and diversity, one year after transplant, stemmed largely from T cells that were newly produced.

This TCR came from a boy less than two years old who had a stem cell transplant for SCID, so the T cells may come from the graft donor. The rearrangement links TRBV29-1 to TRBJ2-5; weak D call: TRBD1 (6 bases). Sequenced material: PBMCs, mostly from graft donor cells, taken 360 days after TCRalphabeta/CD19-depleted stem cell transplant. DNA of the CDR3: TGCAGCGTTGACCTACAGGGTATGGTAGAGACCCAGTACTTC. Residues: CSVDLQGMVETQYF.